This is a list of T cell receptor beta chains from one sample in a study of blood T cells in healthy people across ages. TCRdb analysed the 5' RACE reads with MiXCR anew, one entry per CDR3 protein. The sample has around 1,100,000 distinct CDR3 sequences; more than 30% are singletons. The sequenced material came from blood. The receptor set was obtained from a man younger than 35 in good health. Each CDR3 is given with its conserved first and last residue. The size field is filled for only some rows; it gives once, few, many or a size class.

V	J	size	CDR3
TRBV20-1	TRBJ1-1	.	CSVRPGVNTVAFF
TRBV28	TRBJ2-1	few	CASSFKPTYNEQFF
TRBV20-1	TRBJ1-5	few	CSAAQGVNQPQHF
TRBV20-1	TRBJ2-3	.	CSATRTGGDTQYF
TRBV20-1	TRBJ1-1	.	CSAIGTGMNTEAFF
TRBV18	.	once	CASSRTSGGLNNEQYF
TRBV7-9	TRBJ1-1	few	CASGGLPGAEAFF
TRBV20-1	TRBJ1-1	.	CSAFRPITGSTEAFF
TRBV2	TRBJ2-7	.	CASMKSDSYEQYF
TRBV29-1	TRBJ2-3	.	CSVDQLGDGTDTQYF
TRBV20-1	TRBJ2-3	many	CSARGQSIIDTQYF
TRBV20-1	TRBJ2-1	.	CGSFKPPYNEQFF
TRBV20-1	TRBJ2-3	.	CSTPRGGDSTDTQYF
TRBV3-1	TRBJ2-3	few	CASSAIADTQYF
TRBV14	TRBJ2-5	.	CASSQEGTGSGEQYF
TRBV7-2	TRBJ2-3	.	CASSLAGTGIDTQYF
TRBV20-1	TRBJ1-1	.	CSARDIATEAFF
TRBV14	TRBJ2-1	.	CASSERDSSYNEQFF
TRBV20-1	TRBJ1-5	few	CSATLPGQGNQHF
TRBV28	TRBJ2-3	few	CASSFPSGGADTQYF
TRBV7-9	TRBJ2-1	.	CASSPRGRMIYNEQFF
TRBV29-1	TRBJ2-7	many	CSYAKANSYEQYF
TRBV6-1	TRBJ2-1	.	CASSPEGRELAAHMAEQFF
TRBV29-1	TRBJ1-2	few	CSVVRVIEGGYTF
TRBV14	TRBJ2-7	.	CASSQDLDPYEQYF
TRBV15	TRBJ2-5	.	CATSREGGKTQYF
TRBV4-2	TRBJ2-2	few	CASSQVGQGSNTGELFF
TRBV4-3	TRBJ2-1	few	CASSLPLEPARPKFF
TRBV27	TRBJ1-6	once	CASSYQGSSSPLHF
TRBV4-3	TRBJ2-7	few	CASSQETAGSYEQYF
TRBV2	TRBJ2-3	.	CASLPPGDTQYF
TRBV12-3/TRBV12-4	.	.	CASTPRGAGSRETQYF
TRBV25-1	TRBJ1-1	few	CASSESAGRGTEAFF
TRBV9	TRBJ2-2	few	CASSSKTGGTGELFF
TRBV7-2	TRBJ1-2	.	CASSLDLVAKSNYGYTF
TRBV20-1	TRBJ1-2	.	CSARDQTDGYTF
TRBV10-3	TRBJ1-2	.	CAISSTGDYGYTF
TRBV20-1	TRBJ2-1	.	CSARDLRGNEQFF
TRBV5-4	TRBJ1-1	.	CASSLEVGGTEAFF
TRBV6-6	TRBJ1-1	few	CASRRQPEAFF
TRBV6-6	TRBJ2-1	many	CASGSANYNEQFF
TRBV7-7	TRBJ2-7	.	CASSLNPSGEQYF
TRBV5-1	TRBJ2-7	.	CASSVQSEAYEQYF
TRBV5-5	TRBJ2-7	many	CASSGQGIYEQYF
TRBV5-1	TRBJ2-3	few	CASSWTGQKTGEGDTQYF
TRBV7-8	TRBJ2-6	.	CASSGQGGIWANVLTF
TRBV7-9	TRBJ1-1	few	CASSFRGRTEAFF
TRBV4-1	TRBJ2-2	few	CASSQLSITGGELFF